A single sample is the source of the 22 T cell receptor beta chains below, sequenced in a study of shared clonotypes between healthy human individuals. Assay used: immunoSEQ multiplex PCR; TCRdb lists only in-frame clones, some missing. The data contain roughly 2.2 million clones, roughly 90% of them singletons. Material: naive CD4+ T cells from PBMCs. The sample's subset: CD45RA+ positively selected. The receptors come from a man aged 18 to 29 in good health. Some clones in this sample may be carry-over from other donors' samples.

A remark on this clone: The identical CDR3 is also encoded by other nucleotide sequences in the sample. J is TRBJ1-2 and V is TRBV28; D might be TRBD1 (5 bases). This CDR3 spans 11 amino acids. V shed 5 bases and J shed 4 bases, with 5 bases lying between them. The V gene's germline CDR1 is MDHEN and CDR2 SYDVKM. The CDR3 spells CASSDSYGYTF. The CDR3 bases are TGTGCCAGCAGTGACAGCTATGGCTACACCTTC.

The V call is TRBV27, the J call TRBJ2-5; no definite D call. The V and J ends lost 5 bases and 5 bases respectively, with 12 bases between them. Germline assignment: CDR1 MNHEY and CDR2 SMNVEV (reference sequence). The CDR3 covers 13 residues. The CDR3 protein is CASSPSGWETQYF. CDR3 nucleotides: TGTGCCAGCAGTCCCTCAGGTTGGGAGACCCAGTACTTC.

This chain uses TRBV5-1 with TRBJ2-6; D gene unclear. V shed 0 bases and J shed 2 bases, with 6 bases lying between them. The CDR3 sequence is 15 residues long. Per germline, CDR1 SGHRS and CDR2 YFSETQ. The CDR3 sequence is CASSLVVAGANVLTF. CDR3 DNA sequence: TGCGCCAGCAGCTTGGTTGTCGCTGGGGCCAACGTCCTGACTTTC.

This clone came up a few times. V is TRBV2 and J is TRBJ2-1, with 8 bases lining up with TRBD2. J was trimmed by 0 bases and V by 6 bases; bases with no gene match: 4. Germline V gene data show CDR1 as SNHLY and CDR2 as FYNNEI. CDR3 length: 15 residues. The CDR3, as DNA: TGTGCCAGCAGCAGACTAGCGAACTCCTACAATGAGCAGTTCTTC. Amino acids: CASSRLANSYNEQFF.

Details on this clone: The junction does not match germline at one end; this may be a read error. CDR3 nucleotides: TGTGCCAACAGTGAAGCAGGGCCGGTAATTCAGTACTTC. Protein: CANSEAGPVIQYF. This chain joins TRBV6-1 and TRBJ2-4, with TRBD1 as a possible D gene (5 bases). Looked up from germline, CDR1 is MNHNS and CDR2 is SASEGT. This CDR3 is built from 13 residues.

The chain links TRBV5-4 to TRBJ2-7, with no clear D. CDR3 length: 12 amino acids. Trimming removed 0 bases from V and 6 bases from J, with 7 bases in between. The germline V gene encodes CDR1 SGHNT and CDR2 YYREEE (reference sequence). The CDR3 DNA follows: TGTGCCAGCAGCTTGGGGACGCGCGAGCAGTACTTC. Translated: CASSLGTREQYF. Full variable domain (remainder filled in from reference TRBV5-4 and TRBJ2-7): ETGVTQSPTHLIKTRGQQVTLRCSSQSGHNTVSWYQQALGQGPQFIFQYYREEENGRGNFPPRFSGLQFPNYSSELNVNALELDDSALYLCASSLGTREQYFGPGTRLTVT.

The rearrangement links TRBV10-3 to TRBJ2-1, with 8 bases aligning to TRBD2. The CDR3 is 15 residues long. Germline CDR1 ENHRY, CDR2 SYGVKD. The V gene end was trimmed by 6 bases and the J gene end by 1 base; junction bases not matched to a gene: 5. The CDR3 DNA reads as TGTGCCATCAGCCCCGGGACTAGATCCTACAATGAGCAGTTCTTC. This gives the protein CAISPGTRSYNEQFF.

Comment on this clone: Distinct nucleotide sequences in the sample also encode this CDR3. This sequence joins TRBV28 and TRBJ2-1; 9 bases are shared with TRBD1. The germline V gene encodes CDR1 MDHEN and CDR2 SYDVKM. This CDR3 comprises 16 residues. Trimming at V came to 2 bases and at J to 0 bases, leaving 2 bases not matched to a gene. The CDR3 reads CASSLPGQGSYNEQFF. CDR3 nucleotides: TGTGCCAGCAGTTTACCGGGACAGGGCTCCTACAATGAGCAGTTCTTC.

This clone has just a few counts. Other DNA sequences in the same sample also yield this CDR3. V usage is TRBV28 and J usage is TRBJ1-2; D is ambiguous. The CDR3 sequence is 10 residues long. Germline CDR1 and CDR2: MDHEN and SYDVKM. V gave up 6 bases and J gave up 8 bases, with 7 bases separating them. The CDR3 here is CASSPPGYTF. The CDR3 DNA reads as TGTGCCAGCAGCCCCCCGGGCTACACCTTC.

The chain joins TRBV27 to TRBJ1-1; 9 bases are a match to TRBD1. The V gene end was trimmed by 3 bases and the J gene end by 6 bases; junction bases not matched to a gene: 5. The CDR3 loop spans 14 amino acids. Germline CDR1 and CDR2: MNHEY and SMNVEV (reference sequence). The CDR3, as DNA: TGTGCCAGCAGTTTCAACACAGGGGGCGCTGAAGCTTTCTTT. This sequence encodes CASSFNTGGAEAFF.

The chain joins TRBV28 to TRBJ2-1, with D possibly being TRBD2 (5 bases). CDR1 and CDR2 (germline): MDHEN, SYDVKM. The CDR3 is 12 amino acids. The V end lost 10 bases, the J end lost 2 bases, and 9 bases lay between the germline ends. CDR3 loop: CATTGTYNEQFF. CDR3 nucleotide sequence: TGTGCCACCACCGGGACCTACAATGAGCAGTTCTTC.

The CDR3: CASSSPGRGNTDTQYF. The DNA for the CDR3 is TGTGCCAGCAGTTCCCCGGGCAGGGGAAACACAGATACGCAGTATTTT. The rearrangement links TRBV28 to TRBJ2-3; possibly TRBD1 for D (6 bases). The germline V gene encodes CDR1 MDHEN and CDR2 SYDVKM. There are 16 residues in the CDR3. V dropped 4 bases and J dropped 2 bases, with 16 bases sitting between them.

The chain joins TRBV6-6 to TRBJ2-3, with D perhaps TRBD2 (6 bases). There are 16 residues in the CDR3. V lost 0 bases to trimming and J lost 1 base, with 11 bases between them. Germline assignment: CDR1 MNHNY and CDR2 SVGAGI (reference sequence). The CDR3 here is CASSYSIGSGTDTQYF. DNA of the CDR3: TGTGCCAGCAGTTACTCTATCGGGAGTGGCACAGATACGCAGTATTTT.

This clone was counted once. The chain links TRBV27 to TRBJ2-1; the match to TRBD2 covers 14 bases. This CDR3 contains 17 residues. J was trimmed by 4 bases and V by 6 bases; bases with no gene match: 8. Germline CDR1 MNHEY, CDR2 SMNVEV (reference sequence). In nucleotides, the CDR3 is TGTGCCAGCAGCAAGGGACTAGCGGGAGTAGTATACAATGAGCAGTTCTTC. Translated: CASSKGLAGVVYNEQFF.

The chain recombines TRBV5-1 with TRBJ1-5; a weak D match, TRBD1 (5 bases). V shed 4 bases and J shed 7 bases, with 15 bases lying between them. CDR3 length equals 14 residues. CDR1 is SGHRS and CDR2 is YFSETQ in the germline V gene. The CDR3 DNA is TGCGCCAGCAGCCGCGGACAAAAGGGACAGCCCCAGCATTTT. It translates to CASSRGQKGQPQHF.

V gene TRBV10-3 combines with J gene TRBJ2-2; 8 nucleotides line up with TRBD2. CDR3 size: 14 residues. V lost 5 bases to trimming and J lost 7 bases; unmatched junction nucleotides: 6. Germline lookup yields CDR1 ENHRY and CDR2 SYGVKD. The CDR3 sequence is CAISSGSGNGELFF. DNA of the CDR3: TGTGCCATCAGTAGCGGGAGTGGTAACGGGGAGCTGTTTTTT.

The chain couples TRBV28 to TRBJ2-4; D may be TRBD2 (5 bases). Germline CDR1 and CDR2: MDHEN and SYDVKM. The CDR3 is made up of 15 amino acids. Trimming stripped 3 bases from V and 0 bases from J, with 9 bases between. CDR3 DNA: TGTGCCAGCAGTTTTGTAGGACTAGCCAAAAACATTCAGTACTTC. Its translation is CASSFVGLAKNIQYF. The full variable domain, rest sourced from reference TRBV28 and TRBJ2-4, is DVKVTQSSRYLVKRTGEKVFLECVQDMDHENMFWYRQDPGLGLRLIYFSYDVKMKEKGDIPEGYSVSREKKERFSLILESASTNQTSMYLCASSFVGLAKNIQYFGAGTRLSVL.

Only one count was recorded for this clone. The chain recombines TRBV9 with TRBJ2-3, with TRBD2 identical over 15 bases. Trimming at V came to 3 bases and at J to 3 bases, leaving 5 bases not matched to a gene. The CDR3 covers 17 residues. In germline, CDR1 is SGDLS, CDR2 YYNGEE. DNA for the CDR3: TGTGCCAGCAGCGACGGACTAGCGGGAGGGCGGACAGATACGCAGTATTTT. It codes for CASSDGLAGGRTDTQYF. The full variable domain, completed using reference TRBV9 and TRBJ2-3, is DSGVTQTPKHLITATGQRVTLRCSPRSGDLSVYWYQQSLDQGLQFLIQYYNGEERAKGNILERFSAQQFPDLHSELNLSSLELGDSALYFCASSDGLAGGRTDTQYFGPGTRLTVL.

CDR3 amino acids: CASSPRRAQGNIQYF. In DNA form, the CDR3 reads TGTGCCAGCAGTCCCCGGCGGGCCCAGGGAAACATTCAGTACTTC. The gene calls are TRBV27 and TRBJ2-4; D is perhaps TRBD1 or TRBD2 (5 bases each). This CDR3 contains 15 residues. Germline CDR1 MNHEY, CDR2 SMNVEV (reference sequence). Trimming took off 5 bases at V and 6 bases at J, with 17 bases between the two ends.

The chain carries TRBV5-1 and TRBJ1-5; D is undetermined. Deletions cut 1 base from V and 5 bases from J, with 7 bases between. Germline CDR1 is SGHRS and CDR2 is YFSETQ. The CDR3 spans 13 residues. The CDR3 sequence: CASSLFPDQPQHF. Written as DNA, the CDR3 is TGCGCCAGCAGCTTGTTCCCAGATCAGCCCCAGCATTTT.

The chain joins TRBV28 to TRBJ1-2; 8 positions agree with TRBD1. The length of the CDR3 is 14 residues. V gave up 6 bases and J gave up 4 bases; unmatched junction bases: 7. The germline gives CDR1 MDHEN, CDR2 SYDVKM. The CDR3 DNA reads TGTGCCAGCAGCCAACAGGGGGAGGGCTATGGCTACACCTTC. It codes for CASSQQGEGYGYTF.

J is TRBJ1-2 and V is TRBV6-6; unclear D gene. Trimming removed 0 bases from V and 14 bases from J, with 19 bases in between. The germline CDR1 and CDR2 sequences are MNHNY and SVGAGI (reference sequence). The CDR3 is made up of 14 amino acids. CDR3 nucleotides: TGTGCCAGCAGTTACTCGGACGCAATCCCAATCCTTACCTTC. Translated, it gives CASSYSDAIPILTF.